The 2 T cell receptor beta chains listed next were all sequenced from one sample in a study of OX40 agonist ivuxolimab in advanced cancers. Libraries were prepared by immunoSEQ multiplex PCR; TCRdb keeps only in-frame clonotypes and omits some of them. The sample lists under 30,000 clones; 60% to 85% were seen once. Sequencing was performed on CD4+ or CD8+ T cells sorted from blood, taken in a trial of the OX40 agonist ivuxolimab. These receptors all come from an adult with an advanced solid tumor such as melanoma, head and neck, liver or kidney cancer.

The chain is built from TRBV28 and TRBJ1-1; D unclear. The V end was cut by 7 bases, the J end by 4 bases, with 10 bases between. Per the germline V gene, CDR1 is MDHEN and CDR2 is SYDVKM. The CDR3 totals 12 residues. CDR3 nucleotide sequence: TGTGCCAGCAAAACCCTGGTCACTGAAGCTTTCTTT. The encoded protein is CASKTLVTEAFF. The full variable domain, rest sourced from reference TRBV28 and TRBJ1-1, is DVKVTQSSRYLVKRTGEKVFLECVQDMDHENMFWYRQDPGLGLRLIYFSYDVKMKEKGDIPEGYSVSREKKERFSLILESASTNQTSMYLCASKTLVTEAFFGQGTRLTVV.

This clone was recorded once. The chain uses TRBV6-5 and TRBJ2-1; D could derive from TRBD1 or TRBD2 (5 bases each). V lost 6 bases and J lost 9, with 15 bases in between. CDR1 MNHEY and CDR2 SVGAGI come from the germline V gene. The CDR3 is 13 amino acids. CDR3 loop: CASSTGPNFEQFF. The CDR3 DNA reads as TGTGCCAGCAGCACGGGACCTAATTTTGAGCAGTTCTTC.